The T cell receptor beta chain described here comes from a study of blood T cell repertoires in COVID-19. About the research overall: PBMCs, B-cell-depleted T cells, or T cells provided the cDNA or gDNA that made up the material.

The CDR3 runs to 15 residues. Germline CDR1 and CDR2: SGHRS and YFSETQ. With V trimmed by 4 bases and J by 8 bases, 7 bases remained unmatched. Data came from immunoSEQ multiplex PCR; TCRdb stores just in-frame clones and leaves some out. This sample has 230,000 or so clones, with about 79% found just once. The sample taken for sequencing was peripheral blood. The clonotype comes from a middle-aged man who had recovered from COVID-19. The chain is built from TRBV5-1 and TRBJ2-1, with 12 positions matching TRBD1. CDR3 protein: CASSTGTGGWDEQFF. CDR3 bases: TGCGCCAGCAGCACCGGGACAGGGGGCTGGGATGAGCAGTTCTTC.